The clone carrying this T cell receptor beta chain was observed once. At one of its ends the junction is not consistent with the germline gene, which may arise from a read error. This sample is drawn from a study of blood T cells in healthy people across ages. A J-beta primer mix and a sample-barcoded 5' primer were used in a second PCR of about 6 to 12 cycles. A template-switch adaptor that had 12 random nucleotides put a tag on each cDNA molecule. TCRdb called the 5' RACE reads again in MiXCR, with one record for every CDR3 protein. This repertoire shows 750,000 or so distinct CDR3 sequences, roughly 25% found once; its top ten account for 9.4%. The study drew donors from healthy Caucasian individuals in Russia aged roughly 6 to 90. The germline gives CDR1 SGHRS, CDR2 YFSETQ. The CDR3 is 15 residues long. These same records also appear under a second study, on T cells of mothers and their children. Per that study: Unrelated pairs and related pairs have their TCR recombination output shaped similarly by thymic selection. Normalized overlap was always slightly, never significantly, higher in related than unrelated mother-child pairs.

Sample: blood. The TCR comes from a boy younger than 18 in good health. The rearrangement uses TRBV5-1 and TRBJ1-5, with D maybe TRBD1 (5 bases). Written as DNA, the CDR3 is TGCGCCAGCAGCTTGGTCTCAGGGTCGAGTCAGTCCCAGCATTTT. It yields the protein CASSLVSGSSQSQHF. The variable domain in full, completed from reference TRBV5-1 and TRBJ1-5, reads KAGVTQTPRYLIKTRGQQVTLSCSPISGHRSVSWYQQTPGQGLQFLFEYFSETQRNKGNFPGRFSGRQFSNSRSEMNVSTLELGDSALYLCASSLVSGSSQSQHFGDGTRLSIL.